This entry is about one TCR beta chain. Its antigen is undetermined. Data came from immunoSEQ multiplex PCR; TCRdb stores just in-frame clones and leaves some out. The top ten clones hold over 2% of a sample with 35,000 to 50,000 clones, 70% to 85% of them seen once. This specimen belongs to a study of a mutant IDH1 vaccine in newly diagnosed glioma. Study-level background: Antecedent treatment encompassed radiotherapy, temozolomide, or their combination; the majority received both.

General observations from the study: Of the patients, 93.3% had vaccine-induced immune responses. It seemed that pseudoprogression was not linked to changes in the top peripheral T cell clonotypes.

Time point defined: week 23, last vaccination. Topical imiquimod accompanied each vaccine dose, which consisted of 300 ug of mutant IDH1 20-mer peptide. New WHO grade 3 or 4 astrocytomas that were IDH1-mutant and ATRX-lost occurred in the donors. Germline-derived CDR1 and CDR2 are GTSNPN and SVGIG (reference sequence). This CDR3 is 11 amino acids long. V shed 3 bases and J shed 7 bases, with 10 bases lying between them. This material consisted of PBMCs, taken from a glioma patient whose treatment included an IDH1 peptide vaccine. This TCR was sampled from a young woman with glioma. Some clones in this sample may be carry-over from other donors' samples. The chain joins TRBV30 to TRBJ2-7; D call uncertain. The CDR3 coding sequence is TGTGCCTGGAGCGGGCCCGGAGAGCAGTACTTC. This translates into CAWSGPGEQYF.